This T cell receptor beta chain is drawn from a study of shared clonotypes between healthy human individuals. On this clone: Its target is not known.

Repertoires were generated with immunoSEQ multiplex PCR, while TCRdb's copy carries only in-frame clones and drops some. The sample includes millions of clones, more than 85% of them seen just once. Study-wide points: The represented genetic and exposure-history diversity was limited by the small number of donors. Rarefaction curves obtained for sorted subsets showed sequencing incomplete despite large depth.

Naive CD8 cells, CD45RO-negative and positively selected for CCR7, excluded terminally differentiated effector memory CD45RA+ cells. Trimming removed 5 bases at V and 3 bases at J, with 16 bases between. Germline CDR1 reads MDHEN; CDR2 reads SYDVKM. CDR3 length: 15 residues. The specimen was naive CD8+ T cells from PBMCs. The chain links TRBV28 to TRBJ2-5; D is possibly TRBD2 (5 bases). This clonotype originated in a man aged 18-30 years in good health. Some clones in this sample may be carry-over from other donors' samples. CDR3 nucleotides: TGTGCCAGCAGTCGCGGACTCGTGACTAAAGAGACCCAGTACTTC. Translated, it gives CASSRGLVTKETQYF. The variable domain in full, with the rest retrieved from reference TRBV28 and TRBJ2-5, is DVKVTQSSRYLVKRTGEKVFLECVQDMDHENMFWYRQDPGLGLRLIYFSYDVKMKEKGDIPEGYSVSREKKERFSLILESASTNQTSMYLCASSRGLVTKETQYFGPGTRLLVL.